This entry concerns a single T cell receptor beta chain. Its antigen is still unknown. The entry originates in a study of shared clonotypes between healthy human individuals. Study-wide results and caveats: Large sequencing depth failed to make sorted-subset sequencing complete, rarefaction showed.

The V and J ends lost 0 bases and 7 bases respectively, with 10 bases between them. Per germline, CDR1 MNHEY and CDR2 SVGAGI. The CDR3 totals 14 residues. Once extracted for a subset, genomic DNA was divided evenly among several immunoSEQ plates. Tens of thousands of T cell genomes (approximately 0.2 ug DNA) went into each sorted-subset replicate. Sequenced by immunoSEQ multiplex PCR; TCRdb stores in-frame clones only, minus some. This sample has some 500,000 clones, with more than 95% found just once. Sequencing was performed on naive CD4+ T cells sorted from blood. The sample's subset: CD45RA+ positively selected. The clonotype was recovered from a woman aged 30 to 39 in good health. The chain carries TRBV6-5 and TRBJ2-1, with D perhaps assigned TRBD1 or TRBD2 (5 bases each). CDR3 sequence: CASSYSNGANEQFF. The CDR3 DNA reads as TGTGCCAGCAGTTACTCGAACGGGGCGAATGAGCAGTTCTTC.